These T cell receptor beta chains were read from a single sample in a study of T cells in Graves' hyperthyroidism and ophthalmopathy. One entry per CDR3 protein, called by TCRdb with MiXCR from the multiplex PCR reads. The sample holds roughly 700,000 distinct CDR3 sequences, around 13% seen once. Specimen: blood. The receptors stem from a woman younger than 35 with Graves' hyperthyroidism. The CDR3 runs from the conserved cysteine through the conserved F or W. D genes are given only for firm matches. Clone size appears in some rows only: once, few, many, or a class for an expanded clone.

V	J	size	D	DNA	CDR3
TRBV4-2	TRBJ2-7	-	-	TGTGCCAGCAGCCAGGGTCTGTTTTCGCGGGAACCCTACGAGCAGTACTTC	CASSQGLFSREPYEQYF
TRBV5-5	TRBJ1-1	few	-	TGTGCCAGCAGTCTACCCTCCAACACTGAAGCTTTCTTT	CASSLPSNTEAFF
TRBV10-3	TRBJ1-3	-	-	TGTGCCATCAGTCCGACGGAAGGATTCGGAAACACCATATATTTT	CAISPTEGFGNTIYF
TRBV2	TRBJ2-7	many	-	TGTGCCAGCAGTGAGTGGTCACCGCAGTACTTC	CASSEWSPQYF
TRBV18	TRBJ2-1	many	TRBD2	TGTGCCAGCTCGTTGCTCCCGACTAGCGGGAGTTACAATGAGCAGTTCTTC	CASSLLPTSGSYNEQFF
TRBV12-3/TRBV12-4	TRBJ1-3	-	-	TGTGCCAGCAGCCCTGGACCGGCAAACACCATATATTTT	CASSPGPANTIYF
TRBV28	TRBJ2-3	many	-	TGTGCCAGCAGCCCTGGACCGGAGCAGCGGTATTTT	CASSPGPEQRYF
TRBV3-1	TRBJ2-3	many	-	TGTGCCAGCAGCCAAGATAGAGGAGGGACTACAGATACGCAGTATTTT	CASSQDRGGTTDTQYF
TRBV11-2	TRBJ2-1	few	TRBD2	TGTGCCAGCAGCTTACTCCTAGCGGGAGGGATCAATGAGCAGTTCTTC	CASSLLLAGGINEQFF
TRBV7-2	TRBJ2-7	many	TRBD2	TGTGCCAGCAGCCCCGGACTAGCCCTATACGAGCAGTACTTC	CASSPGLALYEQYF
TRBV10-3	TRBJ2-7	many	-	TGTGCCATCAGTACAGGGCCGTCCTACGAGCAGTACTTC	CAISTGPSYEQYF
TRBV29-1	TRBJ2-5	many	-	TGCAGCGTTGAAGAACCCCTCCCGGAGACCCAGTACTTC	CSVEEPLPETQYF
TRBV10-2	TRBJ1-1	many	-	TGCGCCAGCAGTGAAGTGATGAACACTGAAGCTTTCTTT	CASSEVMNTEAFF
TRBV29-1	TRBJ2-2	once	TRBD1	TGCAGCGTTGCCCAGGACGGGACAGGGTTGAAAGCCGGGGAGCTGTTTTTT	CSVAQDGTGLKAGELFF
TRBV6-1	TRBJ1-1	few	-	TGTGCCACCGAGACCGGGGGCACTGAAGCTTTCTTT	CATETGGTEAFF
TRBV18	TRBJ1-5	many	-	TGTGCCAGCTCACTATCGTATCAGCCCCAGCATTTT	CASSLSYQPQHF
TRBV20-1	TRBJ1-2	many	-	TGCAGTGCCCGAGAAGGGGACCTCTATGGCTACACCTTC	CSAREGDLYGYTF
TRBV6-2/TRBV6-3	TRBJ1-2	few	TRBD1	TGTGCCAGCAACCCCGTGGGGACAGGGGGCTTCCTCGGTCATGGCTACACCTTC	CASNPVGTGGFLGHGYTF
TRBV20-1	TRBJ1-5	many	-	TGCAGCGCAAATTCAGGAGACCAGCCCCAGCATTTT	CSANSGDQPQHF
TRBV11-2	TRBJ1-5	many	TRBD1	TGTGCCAGCAGCGCCGGGACAGTAGGTCAGCCCCAGCATTTT	CASSAGTVGQPQHF
TRBV7-9	TRBJ2-5	-	-	TGTGCCAGCAGCTTAGTGTGGGCCCCGGAAGAGACCCAGTACTTC	CASSLVWAPEETQYF
TRBV29-1	TRBJ1-1	few	-	TGCAGCGTTGAGGAGAGGGGGGTTGAAGCTTTCTTT	CSVEERGVEAFF
TRBV5-1	TRBJ2-7	many	TRBD2	TGCGCCAGCAGCCCGCCGCTAGCGGGAGGGTCCTACGAGCAGTACTTC	CASSPPLAGGSYEQYF
TRBV28	TRBJ1-5	many	TRBD1	TGTGCCAGCACCTCTCAGGGGGTCCAGCCCCAGCATTTT	CASTSQGVQPQHF
TRBV5-6	TRBJ2-2	many	-	TGTGCCAGCAGCTTGGCGTGGGGCGATCCCGGGGAGCTGTTTTTT	CASSLAWGDPGELFF
TRBV19	TRBJ2-7	few	-	TGTGCCAGTCGACAGGTTTCCTACGAGCAGTACTTC	CASRQVSYEQYF
TRBV6-1	TRBJ1-4	-	-	TGTGCCAGCAGATCTCTTTCCACCGGGACACCTGAAAAACTGTTTTTT	CASRSLSTGTPEKLFF
TRBV2	TRBJ2-1	once	-	TGTGCCAGCACTTACGCCAGGACCAACAATGAGCAGTTCTTC	CASTYARTNNEQFF
TRBV19	TRBJ2-7	once	TRBD2	TGTGCCAGTAGTATCCGGGAGGGTCGGTACGAGCAGTACTTC	CASSIREGRYEQYF
TRBV6-1	TRBJ2-5	few	-	TGTGCCAGCAGCGACCATACAGGGAGGGAAGAGACCCAGTACTTC	CASSDHTGREETQYF
TRBV5-6	TRBJ2-1	-	-	TGTGCCAGCAGCTTGGGGGTGACGGAGTTTTACAATGAGCAGTTCTTC	CASSLGVTEFYNEQFF
TRBV4-2	TRBJ2-1	few	TRBD2	TGTGCCAGCAGCCGCAGACTAGCGGGAGATGCCGATGAGCAGTTCTTC	CASSRRLAGDADEQFF
TRBV30	TRBJ1-5	many	-	TGTGCCTGGAGTAAATGGGGTAGCAATCAGCCCCAGCATTTT	CAWSKWGSNQPQHF
TRBV27	TRBJ1-2	many	-	TGTGCCAGCAGGTCAGATTTGTTCACAGGGACGGCTAACTATGGCTACACCTTC	CASRSDLFTGTANYGYTF
TRBV15	TRBJ2-2	-	-	TGTGCCACCAGCAGAGTTGACAGGGGGGAGCTGTTTTTT	CATSRVDRGELFF
TRBV2	TRBJ2-5	many	TRBD1	TGTGCCACTATCGGGACAGAAGAGACCCAGTACTTC	CATIGTEETQYF
TRBV6-1	TRBJ1-1	few	-	TGTGCCAGCAGTTGGACAGTCTTGAACACTGAAGCTTTCTTT	CASSWTVLNTEAFF
TRBV5-6	TRBJ1-2	few	TRBD1	TGTGCCAGCAGCTTCCCGCTTATTAGACAGGGCACTCCCTACTATGGCTACACCTTC	CASSFPLIRQGTPYYGYTF